These 23 T cell receptor beta chains were all obtained from the same sample, sequenced in a study of blood T cells in healthy people across ages. The use of a sample-barcoded 5' primer and a J-beta primer mix characterized a second PCR of about 7 to 12 cycles. TCRdb used MiXCR to reprocess the 5' RACE reads, holding one entry per CDR3 protein. The table shows 700,000 or so distinct CDR3 sequences, with around 43% occurring only once. Sequencing was done on a sample of blood. The receptors shown here come from a man at least 80 years old in good health.

This chain uses TRBV6-2 or TRBV6-3 with TRBJ2-3, with a possible D match to TRBD1 (6 bases). CDR3 length: 16 amino acids. Germline CDR1 is MNHEY and CDR2 is SVGEGT. Trimming shortened V by 5 bases and J by 0 bases, and 15 bases separated the two germline ends. The CDR3 bases are TGTGCCAGCAGTAGTGGTGACAGGTTAAGCACAGATACGCAGTATTTT. Protein product: CASSSGDRLSTDTQYF.

This clonotype showed up just a few times. The chain links TRBV2 to TRBJ2-7, with 7 nucleotides matching TRBD1. This CDR3 has 13 residues. Germline V gene sequence: CDR1 SNHLY, CDR2 FYNNEI. V lost 7 bases to trimming and J lost 1 base; unmatched junction nucleotides: 4. The CDR3 loop reads CASTSGQSYEQYF. DNA of the CDR3: TGTGCCAGCACATCGGGACAGTCCTACGAGCAGTACTTC.

The table lists this clonotype with a few counts. The V call is TRBV20-1, the J call TRBJ2-1; 11 bases agree with TRBD2. Germline V gives CDR1 DFQATT, CDR2 SNEGSKA (reference sequence). V shed 2 bases, J shed 4 bases, and the junction held 4 bases outside the gene matches. CDR3 size: 15 residues. The CDR3 loop is CSARKGLAEYNEQFF. The CDR3 nucleotides are TGCAGTGCTAGAAAGGGACTAGCGGAGTACAATGAGCAGTTCTTC.

This clonotype was counted between two and nine times. The rearrangement links TRBV6-6 to TRBJ1-2; 9 positions agree with TRBD1. Germline lookup yields CDR1 MNHNY and CDR2 SVGAGI (reference sequence). V dropped 7 bases and J dropped 4; count of bases not matched to a gene: 4. The CDR3 spans 13 residues. The CDR3 nucleotides are TGTGCCAGCAATAGACAGGGGGGCTATGGCTACACCTTC. It encodes CASNRQGGYGYTF.

This clonotype has only a few counts. The genes are TRBV29-1 and TRBJ2-5; TRBD2 aligns across 14 bases. J lost 5 bases, V lost 8 bases, and 10 bases had no gene match. Per the germline V gene, CDR1 is SQVTM and CDR2 is ANQGSEA. This CDR3 is built from 15 residues. DNA of the CDR3: TGCAGCACCACAGGGACTAGCGGGAGTGCGGAGACCCAGTACTTC. This codes for CSTTGTSGSAETQYF.

The V gene is TRBV15, the J gene TRBJ1-2, with D possibly TRBD1 on 5 matching bases. The CDR3 length is 14 residues. Germline assignment: CDR1 LNHNV and CDR2 YYDKDF (reference sequence). V lost 0 bases to trimming and J lost 8 bases, with 13 bases between them. The CDR3, as DNA: TGTGCCACCAGCAGAGAGCAGGGCTTAGGGGGCTACACCTTC. It encodes CATSREQGLGGYTF. Supplemented by reference TRBV15 and TRBJ1-2, the full variable domain reads DAMVIQNPRYQVTQFGKPVTLSCSQTLNHNVMYWYQQKSSQAPKLLFHYYDKDFNNEADTPDNFQSRRPNTSFCFLDIRSPGLGDTAMYLCATSREQGLGGYTFGSGTRLTVV.

Ten or more counts support this clonotype. The chain has TRBV14 and TRBJ2-4; 7 bases agree with TRBD2. CDR3 length: 16 residues. Germline CDR1 SGHDN, CDR2 FVKESK. J lost 1 base, V lost 0 bases, and 3 bases had no gene match. CDR3 DNA: TGTGCCAGCAGCCAAGATGACGGGAGGGCCAAAAACATTCAGTACTTC. Its protein is CASSQDDGRAKNIQYF.

This clonotype showed up just a few times. V usage is TRBV4-1 and J usage is TRBJ2-5; D ambiguous. The J call may be in error: the DNA end matches TRBJ2-7 better. The CDR3 spans 14 residues. Germline V lookup: CDR1 MGHRA, CDR2 YSYEKL. The CDR3 protein is CASSQGDTLIEQYF. CDR3 nucleotide sequence: TGCGCCAGCAGCCAAGGAGACACTCTAATCGAGCAGTACTTC.

V and J are TRBV6-2 or TRBV6-3 and TRBJ2-3; TRBD2 is a possible D gene (7 bases). V gave up 7 bases and J gave up 1 base, with 15 bases separating them. The CDR3 contains 15 residues. The germline CDR1 and CDR2 sequences are MNHEY and SVGEGT. The CDR3 DNA reads as TGTGCCAGCATCAAGGGGGGGATTCGCACAGATACGCAGTATTTT. Protein sequence: CASIKGGIRTDTQYF.

This clonotype was observed a handful of times. The V gene is TRBV7-2, the J gene TRBJ1-6, with D possibly being TRBD1 (5 bases). This CDR3 has 15 residues. Germline V CDR1 and CDR2: SGHTA, FQGNSA. The V gene lost 1 base and the J gene lost 9 bases, with 13 bases spanning the gap. The CDR3 nucleotides read TGTGCCAGCAGCTTAGGCCTCAGGGCGGGTTCACCCCTCCACTTT. This encodes CASSLGLRAGSPLHF.

There are a few counts of this clonotype. This chain uses TRBV6-6 with TRBJ2-1, with D tentatively TRBD1 or TRBD2 (5 bases each). Germline V gives CDR1 MNHNY, CDR2 SVGAGI (reference sequence). V gave up 7 bases and J gave up 10 bases, with 20 bases separating them. This CDR3 comprises 14 residues. CDR3 in amino acids: CASTIGRGPGEQFF. As DNA, the CDR3 is TGTGCCAGCACCATAGGCCGGGGACCTGGGGAGCAGTTCTTC.

Comment on this clonotype: One junction end does not reproduce the germline sequence, and a read error may be involved. The rearrangement joins TRBV6-1 to TRBJ2-7; perhaps TRBD2 as D (5 bases). In germline, CDR1 is MNHNS, CDR2 SASEGT. The CDR3 is 15 amino acids. CDR3 in amino acids: CASSEAEDRTDDQYF. As DNA, the CDR3 is TGTGCCAGCAGTGAAGCGGAGGACCGTACGGACGATCAGTACTTC.

This chain joins TRBV4-2 and TRBJ2-3, with D tentatively TRBD1 (6 bases). Trimming shortened V by 4 bases and J by 2 bases, and 13 bases separated the two germline ends. This CDR3 comprises 15 residues. Germline V gene lookup returns CDR1 LGHNA and CDR2 YNFKEQ. For the CDR3, the DNA is TGTGCCAGCAGCCCCTACAGGGATTCCACAGATACGCAGTATTTT. Its protein is CASSPYRDSTDTQYF.

The chain employs TRBV15 and TRBJ2-2; tentative D call: TRBD2 (6 bases). The germline V and J ends were trimmed by 1 base and 7 bases, with 7 bases remaining between them. Germline lookup yields CDR1 LNHNV and CDR2 YYDKDF (reference sequence). The CDR3 has 13 residues. The CDR3 sequence is CATSRGGDGELFF. The CDR3 nucleotides read TGTGCCACCAGCAGAGGGGGGGACGGGGAGCTGTTTTTT. The variable domain in full, with the rest retrieved from reference TRBV15 and TRBJ2-2, is DAMVIQNPRYQVTQFGKPVTLSCSQTLNHNVMYWYQQKSSQAPKLLFHYYDKDFNNEADTPDNFQSRRPNTSFCFLDIRSPGLGDTAMYLCATSRGGDGELFFGEGSRLTVL.

In regard to this clonotype: A single base separates this from a much larger clone, so it may be a read error. This chain uses TRBV7-2 with TRBJ2-3; perhaps TRBD1 as D (5 bases). Germline assignment: CDR1 SGHTA and CDR2 FQGNSA. CDR3 length equals 14 residues. In nucleotides, the CDR3 is TGTGCCAGCCAGCCGACAGCCTTCACAGATGCGCAGTATTTT. Its translation: CASQPTAFTDAQYF.

This clonotype was found many times. The V call is TRBV10-2, the J call TRBJ1-5, with TRBD1 matching over 9 bases. V shed 3 bases, J shed 7 bases, and the junction held 7 bases outside the gene matches. CDR1 WSHSY and CDR2 SAAADI come from the germline V gene. This CDR3 spans 15 amino acids. For the CDR3, the DNA is TGCGCCAGCAGTGATGGGACAGGGAGCTTCCAGCCCCAGCATTTT. Amino acid sequence: CASSDGTGSFQPQHF.

For this clonotype: This could be a read error, since a much larger clone is one nucleotide away. The CDR3 DNA is TGTGCCAGCAGCCAAGGACTAGCGGCCTCCTACGAGCAGTTCTTC. Protein: CASSQGLAASYEQFF. V gene TRBV4-2 combines with J gene TRBJ2-1; 9 bases fit TRBD2. The CDR3 is 15 residues long. CDR1 and CDR2 (germline): LGHNA, YNFKEQ. V lost 1 base and J lost 10; bases outside the gene matches: 8.

This clonotype was seen a few times. The J gene is TRBJ2-7, the V gene TRBV4-3, with 11 nucleotides matching TRBD2. The CDR3 is 16 amino acids. After removal of 0 bases from V and 3 bases from J, the junction contained 4 bases not matched to a gene. CDR1 is LGHNA and CDR2 is YSLEER in the germline V gene. Here the CDR3 DNA reads TGCGCCAGCAGCCAAGAACCTAGCGGGAGGCACTACGAGCAGTACTTC. It is translated as CASSQEPSGRHYEQYF.

The rearrangement uses TRBV30 and TRBJ2-1, with 9 bases that match TRBD2. CDR3 length: 15 residues. Germline lookup yields CDR1 GTSNPN and CDR2 SVGIG (reference sequence). The J segment lost 4 bases and the V segment lost 5 bases, leaving 9 bases of the junction unmatched. CDR3 amino acids: CAWSHSSGVYNEQFF. As DNA, the CDR3 is TGTGCCTGGTCACACTCTAGCGGGGTTTACAATGAGCAGTTCTTC.

As to this clonotype: A read error is possible here, since a much larger clone lies one base away. The chain couples TRBV4-3 to TRBJ2-7; D may correspond to TRBD1 or TRBD2 (5 bases each). Germline values: CDR1 LGHNA, CDR2 YSLEER. The CDR3 has 17 residues. Trimming took 0 bases from V and 3 from J, leaving 18 bases between them. CDR3 DNA: TGCGCCAGCAGCCAAGATGGCCCGGGACGGACGAACTACGAGCAGTACTTC. Its protein is CASSQDGPGRTNYEQYF.

The chain is built from TRBV29-1 and TRBJ1-2, with 8 bases identical to TRBD1. Germline V lookup: CDR1 SQVTM, CDR2 ANQGSEA. Trimming removed 2 bases from V and 8 bases from J; junction bases left unmatched: 13. The CDR3 loop spans 15 amino acids. The CDR3 coding sequence is TGCAGCGTTGAATTGCAGGGGGCATCCTTGGGGGGCTACACCTTC. Its translation is CSVELQGASLGGYTF.

As for this clonotype: Possible read error: a much larger clone is one base away. This chain connects TRBV7-2 to TRBJ2-4, with 8 bases that match TRBD1. The J call is uncertain, as TRBJ2-7 better fits the DNA end. The V gene's germline CDR1 is SGHTA and CDR2 FQGNSA. The CDR3 contains 14 residues. The CDR3 reads CANSLGTGGNEQYF. The CDR3 DNA is TGTGCCAACAGCTTAGGGACAGGCGGGAACGAGCAGTACTTC.

The chain carries TRBV7-9 and TRBJ2-3; TRBD2 matches at 7 bases. The J segment lost 1 base and the V segment lost 2 bases, leaving 6 bases of the junction unmatched. There are 16 residues in the CDR3. Per the germline V gene, CDR1 is SEHNR and CDR2 is FQNEAQ (reference sequence). CDR3 protein: CASSLFAGEGTDTQYF. As DNA, the CDR3 is TGTGCCAGCAGCTTATTTGCGGGAGAAGGCACAGATACGCAGTATTTT.